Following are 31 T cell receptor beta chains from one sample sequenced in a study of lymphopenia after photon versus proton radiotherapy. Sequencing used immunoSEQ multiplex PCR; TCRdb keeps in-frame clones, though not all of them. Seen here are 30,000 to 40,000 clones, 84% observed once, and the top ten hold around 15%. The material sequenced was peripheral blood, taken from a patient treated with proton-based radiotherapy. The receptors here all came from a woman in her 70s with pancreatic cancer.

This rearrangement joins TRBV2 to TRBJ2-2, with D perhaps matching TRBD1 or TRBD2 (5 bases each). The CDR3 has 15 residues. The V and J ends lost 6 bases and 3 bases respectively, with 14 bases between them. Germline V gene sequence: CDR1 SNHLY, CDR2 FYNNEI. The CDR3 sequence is CASRGTRTYTGELFF. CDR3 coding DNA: TGTGCCAGCAGGGGGACGAGGACCTACACCGGGGAGCTGTTTTTT.

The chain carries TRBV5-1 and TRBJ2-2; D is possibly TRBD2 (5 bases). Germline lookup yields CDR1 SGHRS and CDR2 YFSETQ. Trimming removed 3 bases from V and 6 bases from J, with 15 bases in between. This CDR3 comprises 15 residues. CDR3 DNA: TGCGCCAGCAGCTCCCCTATGGGGAGCGCCGGGGAGCTGTTTTTT. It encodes CASSSPMGSAGELFF.

This CDR3 is CASSLTHDSRQFF. The CDR3 nucleotides read TGTGCCAGCAGCTTAACCCATGACTCCCGGCAGTTCTTC. The chain has TRBV7-3 and TRBJ2-1; unclear D gene. The CDR3 consists of 13 residues. V was pared by 0 bases and J by 12 bases, with 12 bases between. The V gene's germline CDR1 is SGHTA and CDR2 FQGTGA. Variable domain in full (rest from reference TRBV7-3 and TRBJ2-1): GAGVSQTPSNKVTEKGKYVELRCDPISGHTALYWYRQSLGQGPEFLIYFQGTGAADDSGLPNDRFFAVRPEGSVSTLKIQRTERGDSAVYLCASSLTHDSRQFFGPGTRLTVL.

CDR3 sequence reads: CASSQDSGRGIGYTF. The CDR3 bases are TGCGCCAGCAGCCAAGACTCGGGCAGGGGAATTGGCTACACCTTC. The V call is TRBV4-3, the J call TRBJ1-2, with D perhaps TRBD1 (6 bases). The CDR3 spans 15 residues. The germline gives CDR1 LGHNA, CDR2 YSLEER. Trimming left V 0 bases short and J 7 bases short, with 15 bases between.

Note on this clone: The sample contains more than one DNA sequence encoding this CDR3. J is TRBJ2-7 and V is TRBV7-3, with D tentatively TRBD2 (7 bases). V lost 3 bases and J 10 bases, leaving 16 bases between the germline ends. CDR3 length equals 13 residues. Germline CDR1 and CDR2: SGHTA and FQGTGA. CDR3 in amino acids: CASSLGGRSEQYF. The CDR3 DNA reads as TGTGCCAGCAGCTTGGGGGGGCGCAGCGAACAGTACTTC.

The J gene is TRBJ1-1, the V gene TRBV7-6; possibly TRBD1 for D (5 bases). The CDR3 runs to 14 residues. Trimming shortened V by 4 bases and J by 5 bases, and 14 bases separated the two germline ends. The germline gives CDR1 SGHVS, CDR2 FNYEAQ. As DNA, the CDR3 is TGTGCCAGCAGCTCCGGCGGGGGTAGGACTGAAGCTTTCTTT. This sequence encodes CASSSGGGRTEAFF.

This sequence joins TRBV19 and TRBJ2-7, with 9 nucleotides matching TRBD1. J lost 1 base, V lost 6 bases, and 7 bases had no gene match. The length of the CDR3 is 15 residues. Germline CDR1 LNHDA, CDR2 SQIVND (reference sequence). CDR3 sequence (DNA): TGTGCCAGTAGACGGGGGACAGGGCCATCCTACGAGCAGTACTTC. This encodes CASRRGTGPSYEQYF. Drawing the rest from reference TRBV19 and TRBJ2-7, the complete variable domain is DGGITQSPKYLFRKEGQNVTLSCEQNLNHDAMYWYRQDPGQGLRLIYYSQIVNDFQKGDIAEGYSVSREKKESFPLTVTSAQKNPTAFYLCASRRGTGPSYEQYFGPGTRLTVT.

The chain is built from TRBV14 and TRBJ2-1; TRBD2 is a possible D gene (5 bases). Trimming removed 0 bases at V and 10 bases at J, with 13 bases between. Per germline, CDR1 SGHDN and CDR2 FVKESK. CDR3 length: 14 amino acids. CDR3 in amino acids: CASSQERARPEQFF. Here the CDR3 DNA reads TGTGCCAGCAGCCAAGAGAGGGCGCGGCCCGAGCAGTTCTTC.

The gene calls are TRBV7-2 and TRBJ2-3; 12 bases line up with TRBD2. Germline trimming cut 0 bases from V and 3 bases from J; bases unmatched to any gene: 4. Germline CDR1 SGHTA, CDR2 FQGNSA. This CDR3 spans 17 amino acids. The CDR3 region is CASSLAGGLAGTDTQYF. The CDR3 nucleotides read TGTGCCAGCAGCTTAGCAGGGGGACTAGCGGGTACAGATACGCAGTATTTT. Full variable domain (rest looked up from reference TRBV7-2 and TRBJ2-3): GAGVSQSPSNKVTEKGKDVELRCDPISGHTALYWYRQSLGQGLEFLIYFQGNSAPDKSGLPSDRFSAERTGGSVSTLTIQRTQQEDSAVYLCASSLAGGLAGTDTQYFGPGTRLTVL.

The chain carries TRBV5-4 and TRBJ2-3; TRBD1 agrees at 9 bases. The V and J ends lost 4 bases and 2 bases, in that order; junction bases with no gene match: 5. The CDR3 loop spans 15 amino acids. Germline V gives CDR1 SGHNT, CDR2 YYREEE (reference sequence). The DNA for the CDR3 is TGTGCCAGCAGCGCATGGACAGGGGCCACAGATACGCAGTATTTT. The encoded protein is CASSAWTGATDTQYF.

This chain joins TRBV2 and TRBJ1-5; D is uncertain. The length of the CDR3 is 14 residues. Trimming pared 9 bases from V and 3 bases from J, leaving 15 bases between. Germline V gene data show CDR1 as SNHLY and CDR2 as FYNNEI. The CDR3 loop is CASKRLGNNQPQHF. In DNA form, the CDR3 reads TGTGCCAGTAAACGGCTGGGTAACAATCAGCCCCAGCATTTT.

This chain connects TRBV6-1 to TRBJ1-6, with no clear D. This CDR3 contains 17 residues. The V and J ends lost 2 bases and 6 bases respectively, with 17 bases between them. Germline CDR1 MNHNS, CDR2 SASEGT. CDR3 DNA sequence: TGTGCCAGCAGTGAATCACAGAAGGGTCGTGGTAATTCACCCCTCCACTTT. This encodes CASSESQKGRGNSPLHF.

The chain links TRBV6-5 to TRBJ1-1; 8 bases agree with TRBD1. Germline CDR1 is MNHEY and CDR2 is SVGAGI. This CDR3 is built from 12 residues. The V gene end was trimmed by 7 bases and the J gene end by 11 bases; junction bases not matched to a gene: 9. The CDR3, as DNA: TGTGCCAGCAAAACTACAGGGGGTTGGGCTTTCTTT. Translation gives CASKTTGGWAFF.

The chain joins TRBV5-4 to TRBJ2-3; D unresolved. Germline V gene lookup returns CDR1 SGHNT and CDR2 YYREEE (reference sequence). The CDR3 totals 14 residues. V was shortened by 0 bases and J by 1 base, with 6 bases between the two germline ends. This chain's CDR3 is CASSLEQGTDTQYF. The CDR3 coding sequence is TGTGCCAGCAGCTTGGAGCAGGGCACAGATACGCAGTATTTT.

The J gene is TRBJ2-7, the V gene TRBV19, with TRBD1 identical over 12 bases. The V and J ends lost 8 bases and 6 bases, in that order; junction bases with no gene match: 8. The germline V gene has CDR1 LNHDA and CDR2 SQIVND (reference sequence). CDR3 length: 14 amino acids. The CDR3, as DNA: TGTGCCAGTGGGACCGGGACAGGGGGCGGCGAGCAGTACTTC. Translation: CASGTGTGGGEQYF.

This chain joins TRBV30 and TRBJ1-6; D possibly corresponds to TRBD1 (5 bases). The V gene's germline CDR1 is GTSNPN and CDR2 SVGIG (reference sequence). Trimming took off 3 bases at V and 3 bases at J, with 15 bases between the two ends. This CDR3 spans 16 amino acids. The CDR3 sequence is CAWRVQLGLYNSPLHF. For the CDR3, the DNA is TGTGCCTGGAGAGTCCAATTGGGACTCTATAATTCACCCCTCCACTTT.

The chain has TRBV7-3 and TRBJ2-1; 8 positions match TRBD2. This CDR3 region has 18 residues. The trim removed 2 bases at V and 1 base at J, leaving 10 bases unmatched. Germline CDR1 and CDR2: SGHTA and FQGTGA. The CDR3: CASSLGVAGGLSYNEQFF. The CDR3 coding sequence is TGTGCCAGCAGCTTAGGGGTTGCGGGAGGACTGTCCTACAATGAGCAGTTCTTC.

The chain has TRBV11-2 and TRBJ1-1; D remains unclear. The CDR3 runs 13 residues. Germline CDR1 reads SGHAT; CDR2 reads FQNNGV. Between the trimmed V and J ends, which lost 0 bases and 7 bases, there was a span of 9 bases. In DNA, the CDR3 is TGTGCCAGCAGCTTAGATCCGGCAGATGAAGCTTTCTTT. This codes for CASSLDPADEAFF.

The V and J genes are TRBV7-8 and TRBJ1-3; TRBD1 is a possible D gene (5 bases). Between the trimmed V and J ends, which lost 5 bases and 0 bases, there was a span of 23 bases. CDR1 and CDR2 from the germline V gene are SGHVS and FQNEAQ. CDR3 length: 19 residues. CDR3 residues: CASSDVEGQTLSSGNTIYF. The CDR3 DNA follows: TGTGCCAGCAGCGACGTGGAGGGGCAAACCCTGAGCTCTGGAAACACCATATATTTT.

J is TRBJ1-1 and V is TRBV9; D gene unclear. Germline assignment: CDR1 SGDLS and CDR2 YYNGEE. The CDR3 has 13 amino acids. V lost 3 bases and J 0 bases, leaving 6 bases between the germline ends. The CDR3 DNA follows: TGTGCCAGCAGCGGCAGAATGAACACTGAAGCTTTCTTT. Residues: CASSGRMNTEAFF.

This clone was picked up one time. The CDR3 sequence is CASKWRASTYEQYF. Written as DNA, the CDR3 is TGTGCCAGCAAGTGGCGGGCTAGCACTTACGAGCAGTACTTC. The gene calls are TRBV7-2 and TRBJ2-7, with D maybe TRBD2 (5 bases). There are 14 residues in the CDR3. CDR1 and CDR2 (germline): SGHTA, FQGNSA. Trimming stripped 7 bases from V and 4 bases from J, with 17 bases between.

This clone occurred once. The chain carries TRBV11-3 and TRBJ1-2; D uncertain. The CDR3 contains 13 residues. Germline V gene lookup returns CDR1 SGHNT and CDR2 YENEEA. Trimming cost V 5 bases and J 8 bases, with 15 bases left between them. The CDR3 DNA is TGTGCCAGCAGCCAACAAATAGGGTTAGGCTACACCTTC. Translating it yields CASSQQIGLGYTF.

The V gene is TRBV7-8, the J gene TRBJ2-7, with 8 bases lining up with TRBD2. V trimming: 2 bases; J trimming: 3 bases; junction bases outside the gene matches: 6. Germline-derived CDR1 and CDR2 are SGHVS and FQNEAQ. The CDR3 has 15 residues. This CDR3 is CASSLMSGSGYEQYF. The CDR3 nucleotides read TGTGCCAGCAGCTTAATGAGCGGGAGTGGCTACGAGCAGTACTTC.

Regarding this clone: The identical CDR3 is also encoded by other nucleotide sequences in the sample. The CDR3 DNA follows: TGCAGTGCTAGAGATCCCCCAGAGCAGTTCTTC. Amino acids: CSARDPPEQFF. The chain employs TRBV20-1 and TRBJ2-1; D is ambiguous. Germline V CDR1 and CDR2: DFQATT, SNEGSKA (reference sequence). V dropped 0 bases and J dropped 10 bases, with 7 bases sitting between them. CDR3 size: 11 residues.

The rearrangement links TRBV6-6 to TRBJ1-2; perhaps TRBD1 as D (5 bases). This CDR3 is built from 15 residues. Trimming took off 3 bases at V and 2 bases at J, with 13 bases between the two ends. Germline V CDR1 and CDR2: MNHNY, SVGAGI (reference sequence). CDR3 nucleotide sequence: TGTGCCAGCAGTTATGCTTCCACAGGCAACTATGGCTACACCTTC. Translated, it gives CASSYASTGNYGYTF.

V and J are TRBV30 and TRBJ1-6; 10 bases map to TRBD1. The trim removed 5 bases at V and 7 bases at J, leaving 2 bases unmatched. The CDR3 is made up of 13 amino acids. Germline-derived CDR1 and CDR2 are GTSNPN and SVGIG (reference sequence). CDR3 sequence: CAWQTGGNSPLHF. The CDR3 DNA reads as TGTGCCTGGCAGACAGGGGGCAATTCACCCCTCCACTTT.

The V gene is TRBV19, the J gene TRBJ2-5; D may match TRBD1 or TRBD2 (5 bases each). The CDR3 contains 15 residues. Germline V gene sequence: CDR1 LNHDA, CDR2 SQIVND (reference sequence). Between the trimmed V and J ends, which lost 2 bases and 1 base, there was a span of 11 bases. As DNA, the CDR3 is TGTGCCAGTAGTATATCGCTTGGGGGCCAAGAGACCCAGTACTTC. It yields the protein CASSISLGGQETQYF.

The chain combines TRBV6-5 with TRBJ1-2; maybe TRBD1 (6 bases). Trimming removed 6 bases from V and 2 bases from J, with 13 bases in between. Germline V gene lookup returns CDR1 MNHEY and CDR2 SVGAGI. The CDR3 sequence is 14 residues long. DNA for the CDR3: TGTGCCAGCAGAGAACAGGGCGCGAACTATGGCTACACCTTC. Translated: CASREQGANYGYTF.

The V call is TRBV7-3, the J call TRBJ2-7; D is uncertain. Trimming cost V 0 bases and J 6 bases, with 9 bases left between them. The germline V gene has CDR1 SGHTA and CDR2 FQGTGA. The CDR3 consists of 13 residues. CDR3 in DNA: TGTGCCAGCAGCTTAACAAAAGCGACCGAGCAGTACTTC. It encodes CASSLTKATEQYF.

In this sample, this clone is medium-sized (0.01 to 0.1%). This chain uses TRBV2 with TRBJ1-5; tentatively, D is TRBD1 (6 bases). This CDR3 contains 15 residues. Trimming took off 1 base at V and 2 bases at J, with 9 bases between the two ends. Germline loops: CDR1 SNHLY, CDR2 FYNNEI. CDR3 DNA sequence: TGTGCCAGCAGTGAAGGGGAGGGGGGCAATCAGCCCCAGCATTTT. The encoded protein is CASSEGEGGNQPQHF.

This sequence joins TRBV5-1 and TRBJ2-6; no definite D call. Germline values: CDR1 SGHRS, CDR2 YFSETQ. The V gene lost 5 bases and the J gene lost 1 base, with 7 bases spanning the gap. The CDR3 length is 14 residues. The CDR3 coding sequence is TGCGCCAGCAGTGGTCTGTCTGGGGCCAACGTCCTGACTTTC. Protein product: CASSGLSGANVLTF.